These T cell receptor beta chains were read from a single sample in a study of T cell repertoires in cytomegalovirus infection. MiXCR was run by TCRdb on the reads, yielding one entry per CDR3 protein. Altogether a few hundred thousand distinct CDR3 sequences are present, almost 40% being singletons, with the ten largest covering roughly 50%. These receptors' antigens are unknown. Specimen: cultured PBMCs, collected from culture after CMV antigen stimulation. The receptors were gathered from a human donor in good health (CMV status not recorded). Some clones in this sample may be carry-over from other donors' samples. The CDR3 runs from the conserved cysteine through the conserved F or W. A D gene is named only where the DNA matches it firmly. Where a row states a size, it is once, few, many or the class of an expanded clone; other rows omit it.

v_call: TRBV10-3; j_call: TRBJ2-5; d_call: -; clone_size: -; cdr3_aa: CAISDRWKTSKETQYF; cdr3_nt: TGTGCCATCAGTGATAGGTGGAAAACCTCCAAAGAGACCCAGTACTTC
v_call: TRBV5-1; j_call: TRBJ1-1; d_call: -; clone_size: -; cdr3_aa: CARSLDSYTEAFF; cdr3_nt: TGCGCCCGCAGCTTGGATAGTTACACTGAAGCTTTCTTT
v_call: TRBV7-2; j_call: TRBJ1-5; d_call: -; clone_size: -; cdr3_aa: CASSLYGANTGNQPQHF; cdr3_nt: TGTGCCAGCAGCTTATATGGCGCGAATACGGGCAATCAGCCCCAGCATTTT
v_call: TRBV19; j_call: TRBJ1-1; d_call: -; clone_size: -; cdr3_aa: CASSRQLRTEAFF; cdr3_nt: TGTGCCAGTAGTAGACAGCTGAGGACTGAAGCTTTCTTT
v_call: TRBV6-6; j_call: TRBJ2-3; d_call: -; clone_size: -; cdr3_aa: CASSYSTSSTQYF; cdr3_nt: TGTGCCAGCAGTTACTCAACCTCCAGTACGCAGTATTTT
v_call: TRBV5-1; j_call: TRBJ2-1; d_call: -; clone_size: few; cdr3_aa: CASSPTASNGWPTPRIGEQFF; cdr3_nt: TGCGCCAGCAGCCCCACGGCGTCCAACGGTTGGCCTACGCCACGTATCGGGGAGCAGTTCTTC
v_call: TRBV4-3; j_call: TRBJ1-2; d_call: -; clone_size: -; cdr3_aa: CASSQVGQTRGYTF; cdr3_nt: TGCGCCAGCAGCCAAGTAGGACAAACGCGAGGCTACACCTTC
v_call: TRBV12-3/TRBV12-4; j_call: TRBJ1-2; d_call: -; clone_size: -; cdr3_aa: CASSPSPGIYGYTF; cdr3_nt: TGTGCCAGCAGTCCGAGCCCAGGGATCTATGGCTACACCTTC
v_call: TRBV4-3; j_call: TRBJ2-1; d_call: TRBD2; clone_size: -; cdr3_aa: CASSQAPPTGAGGPNEQFF; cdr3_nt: TGCGCCAGCAGCCAAGCTCCCCCCACGGGAGCGGGAGGGCCCAATGAGCAGTTCTTC
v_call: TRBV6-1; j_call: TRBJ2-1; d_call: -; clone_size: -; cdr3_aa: CASSPLRPNPYNEQFF; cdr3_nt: TGTGCCAGCAGTCCACTTCGCCCAAACCCCTACAATGAGCAGTTCTTC
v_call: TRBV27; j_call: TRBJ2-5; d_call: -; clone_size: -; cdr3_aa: CASSLAPLGDQETQYF; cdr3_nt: TGTGCCAGCAGTTTAGCCCCACTTGGGGACCAAGAGACCCAGTACTTC
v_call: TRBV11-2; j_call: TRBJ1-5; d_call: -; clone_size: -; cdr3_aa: CASSFFGINQPQHF; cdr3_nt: TGTGCCAGCAGCTTCTTTGGGATCAATCAGCCCCAGCATTTT
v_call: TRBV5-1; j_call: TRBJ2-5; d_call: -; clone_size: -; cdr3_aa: CASRKWTAVLETQYF; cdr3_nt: TGCGCCAGCAGAAAATGGACAGCAGTTTTGGAGACCCAGTACTTC
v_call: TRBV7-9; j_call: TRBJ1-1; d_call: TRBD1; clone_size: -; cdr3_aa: CASSLTTGEPFF; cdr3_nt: TGTGCCAGCAGCTTAACAACAGGGGAACCTTTCTTT
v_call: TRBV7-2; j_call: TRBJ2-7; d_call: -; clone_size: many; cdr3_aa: CASSLGWREFYEQYF; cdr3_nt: TGTGCCAGCAGCTTAGGCTGGCGGGAATTCTACGAGCAGTACTTC
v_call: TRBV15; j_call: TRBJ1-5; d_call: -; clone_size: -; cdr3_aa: CATSRDLGRGQPQHF; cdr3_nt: TGTGCCACCAGCAGAGATTTGGGCAGGGGACAGCCCCAGCATTTT
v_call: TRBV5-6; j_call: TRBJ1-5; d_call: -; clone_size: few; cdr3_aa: CASSLTRRGPQHF; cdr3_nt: TGTGCCAGCAGCTTGACTCGCCGGGGCCCCCAGCATTTT
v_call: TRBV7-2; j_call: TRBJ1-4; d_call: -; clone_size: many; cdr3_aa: CASSSRGVEKLFF; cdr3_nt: TGTGCCAGCAGTTCACGGGGCGTCGAAAAACTGTTTTTT
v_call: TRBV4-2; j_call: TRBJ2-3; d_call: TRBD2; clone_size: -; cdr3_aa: CASSQELVRTSGDDTQYF; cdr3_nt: TGTGCCAGCAGCCAAGAACTGGTCCGGACTAGCGGGGACGATACGCAGTATTTT
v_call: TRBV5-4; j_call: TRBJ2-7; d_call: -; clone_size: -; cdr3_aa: CASSLSTNGIYEQYF; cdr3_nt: TGTGCCAGCAGCTTGTCCACTAATGGAATCTACGAGCAGTACTTC
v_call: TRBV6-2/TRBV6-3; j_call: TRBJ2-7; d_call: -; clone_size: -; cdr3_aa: CASSPGKPEALSYEQYF; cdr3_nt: TGTGCCAGCAGCCCAGGGAAGCCGGAGGCGCTCTCCTACGAGCAGTACTTC
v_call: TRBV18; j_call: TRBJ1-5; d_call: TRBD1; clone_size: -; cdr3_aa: CASSPRAGGSNQPQHF; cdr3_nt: TGTGCCAGCTCACCACGGGCAGGGGGGAGCAATCAGCCCCAGCATTTT
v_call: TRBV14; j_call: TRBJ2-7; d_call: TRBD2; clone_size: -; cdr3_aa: CASSQAERGYEQYF; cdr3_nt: TGTGCCAGCAGCCAAGCTGAGCGGGGCTACGAGCAGTACTTC
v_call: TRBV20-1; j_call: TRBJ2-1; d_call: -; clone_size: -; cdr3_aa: CSARSPLRAGRSNEQFF; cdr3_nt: TGCAGTGCCCGCTCCCCCCTTAGGGCAGGTCGGAGCAATGAGCAGTTCTTC
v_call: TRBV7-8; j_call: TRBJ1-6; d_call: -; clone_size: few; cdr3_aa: CASRKEGWAENSPLHF; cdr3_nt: TGTGCCAGCAGGAAGGAGGGATGGGCAGAGAATTCACCCCTCCACTTT
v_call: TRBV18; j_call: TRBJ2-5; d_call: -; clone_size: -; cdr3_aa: CASSPVVQETQYF; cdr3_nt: TGTGCCAGCTCACCTGTGGTCCAAGAGACCCAGTACTTC
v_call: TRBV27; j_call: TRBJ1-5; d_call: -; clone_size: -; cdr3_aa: CASSFRRLEPQHF; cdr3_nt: TGTGCCAGCAGTTTTCGGAGATTGGAGCCCCAGCATTTT
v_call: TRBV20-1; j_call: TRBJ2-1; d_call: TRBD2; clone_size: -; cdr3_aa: CSAVPGIRLAVYNEQFF; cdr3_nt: TGCAGTGCTGTCCCGGGGATCCGACTAGCGGTTTACAATGAGCAGTTCTTC
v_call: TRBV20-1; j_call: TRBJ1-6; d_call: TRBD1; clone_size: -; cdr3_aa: CSASRDREKYRSPLHF; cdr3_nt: TGCAGTGCAAGCCGGGACAGGGAAAAATACCGTTCACCCCTCCACTTT
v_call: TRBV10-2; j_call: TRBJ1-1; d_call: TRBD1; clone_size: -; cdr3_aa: CASRAGQGVTEAFF; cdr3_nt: TGCGCCAGCAGGGCGGGACAGGGCGTCACTGAAGCTTTCTTT
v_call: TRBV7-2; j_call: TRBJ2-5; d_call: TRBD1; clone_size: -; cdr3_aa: CASSRGGQGAETQYF; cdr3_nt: TGTGCCAGCAGCCGCGGGGGACAGGGGGCAGAGACCCAGTACTTC
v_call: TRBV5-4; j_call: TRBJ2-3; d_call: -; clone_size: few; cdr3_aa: CASSGGGTQYF; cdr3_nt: TGTGCCAGCAGCGGGGGAGGTACGCAGTATTTT
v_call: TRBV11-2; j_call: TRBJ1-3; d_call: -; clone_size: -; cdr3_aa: CASSPSVRSSGNTIYF; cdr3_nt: TGTGCCAGCAGCCCCTCGGTGAGGAGCTCTGGAAACACCATATATTTT
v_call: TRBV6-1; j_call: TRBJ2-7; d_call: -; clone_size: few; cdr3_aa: CASSQSVYYEQYF; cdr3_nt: TGTGCCAGCAGCCAGTCAGTTTACTACGAGCAGTACTTC
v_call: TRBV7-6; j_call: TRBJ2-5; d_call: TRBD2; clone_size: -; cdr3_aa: CASSSVTSGETINSQETQYF; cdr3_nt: TGTGCCAGCAGCTCAGTGACTAGCGGGGAGACCATAAATTCTCAAGAGACCCAGTACTTC
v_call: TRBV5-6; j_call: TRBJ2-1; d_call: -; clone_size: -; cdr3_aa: CASSWNQRVEQFF; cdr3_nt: TGTGCCAGCAGCTGGAACCAGAGGGTTGAGCAGTTCTTC
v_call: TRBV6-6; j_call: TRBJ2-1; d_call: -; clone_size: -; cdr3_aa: CATLELGSYNEQFF; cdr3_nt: TGTGCCACCCTAGAACTCGGCTCCTACAATGAGCAGTTCTTC
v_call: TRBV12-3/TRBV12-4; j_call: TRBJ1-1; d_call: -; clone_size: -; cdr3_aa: CASSRLFWTEAFF; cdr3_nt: TGTGCCAGCAGTCGCCTATTTTGGACTGAAGCTTTCTTT
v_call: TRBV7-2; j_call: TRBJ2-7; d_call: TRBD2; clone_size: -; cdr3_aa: CASSSRTPRTSGGASPYEQYF; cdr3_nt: TGTGCCAGCAGCTCCAGGACCCCAAGGACTAGCGGGGGCGCAAGCCCCTACGAGCAGTACTTC
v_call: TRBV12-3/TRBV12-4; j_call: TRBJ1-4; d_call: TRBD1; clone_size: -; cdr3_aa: CASSSRTGRDEKLFF; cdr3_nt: TGTGCCAGCAGTTCACGGACAGGGAGGGATGAAAAACTGTTTTTT
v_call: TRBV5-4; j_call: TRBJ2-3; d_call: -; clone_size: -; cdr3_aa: CASSLGLEAQYF; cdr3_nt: TGTGCCAGCAGCTTGGGACTAGAGGCGCAGTATTTT
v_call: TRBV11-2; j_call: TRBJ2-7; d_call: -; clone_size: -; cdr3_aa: CASSPRGGSYEQYF; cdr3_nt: TGTGCCAGCAGCCCCCGTGGGGGGTCTTACGAGCAGTACTTC
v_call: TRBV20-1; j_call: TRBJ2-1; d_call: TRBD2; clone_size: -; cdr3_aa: CSAYGLAGATHNEQFF; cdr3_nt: TGCAGTGCATATGGACTAGCGGGAGCTACCCACAATGAGCAGTTCTTC
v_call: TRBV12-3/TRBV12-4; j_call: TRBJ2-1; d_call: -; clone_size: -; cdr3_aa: CASREPSSYNEQFF; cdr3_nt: TGTGCCAGCAGGGAACCTAGCTCCTACAATGAGCAGTTCTTC
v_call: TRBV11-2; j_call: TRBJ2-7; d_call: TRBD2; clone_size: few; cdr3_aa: CASSRTSGRDSYEQYF; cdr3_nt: TGTGCCAGCAGCCGCACTAGCGGGAGAGACTCCTACGAGCAGTACTTC
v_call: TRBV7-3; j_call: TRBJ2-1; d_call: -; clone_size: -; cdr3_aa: CASSHDGSRLNEQFF; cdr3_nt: TGTGCCAGCAGCCATGACGGGAGTCGACTAAATGAGCAGTTCTTC
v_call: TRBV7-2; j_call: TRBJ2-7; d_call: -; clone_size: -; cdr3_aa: CASSLGARGIYEQYF; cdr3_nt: TGTGCCAGCAGCTTAGGAGCTAGGGGGATTTACGAGCAGTACTTC
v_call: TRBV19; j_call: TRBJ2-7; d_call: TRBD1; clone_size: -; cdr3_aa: CASKGTGVFHEQYF; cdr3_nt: TGTGCCAGTAAAGGGACAGGGGTTTTCCACGAGCAGTACTTC
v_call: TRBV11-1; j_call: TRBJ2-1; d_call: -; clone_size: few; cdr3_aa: CASSTTGTDEQFF; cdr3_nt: TGTGCCAGCAGCACCACCGGGACCGATGAGCAGTTCTTC
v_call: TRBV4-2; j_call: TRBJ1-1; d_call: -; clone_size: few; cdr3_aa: CASSQDLRFGDTTTEAFF; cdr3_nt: TGTGCCAGCAGCCAAGATCTAAGGTTTGGGGACACTACCACTGAAGCTTTCTTT
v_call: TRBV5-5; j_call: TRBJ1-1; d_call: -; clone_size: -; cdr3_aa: CASSSSGLNTEAFF; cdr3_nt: TGTGCCAGCAGCTCCAGCGGTTTGAACACTGAAGCTTTCTTT
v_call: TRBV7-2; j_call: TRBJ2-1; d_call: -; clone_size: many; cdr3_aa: CASSFGLTGAYNEQFF; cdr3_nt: TGTGCCAGCAGCTTCGGGCTAACGGGGGCCTACAATGAGCAGTTCTTC
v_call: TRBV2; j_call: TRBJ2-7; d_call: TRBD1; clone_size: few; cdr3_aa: CASSAGQGRSYEQYF; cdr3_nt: TGTGCCAGCAGTGCGGGACAGGGGCGCTCCTACGAGCAGTACTTC